This T cell receptor (beta chain) was observed in a study of blood T cell repertoires in COVID-19. Measured with immunoSEQ multiplex PCR; TCRdb has only the in-frame clones, and not every one. This table has roughly 110,000 clones, more than 80% appearing once. This CDR3 contains 15 residues. Trimming took 6 bases from V and 4 from J, leaving 18 bases between them. Germline CDR1 and CDR2: ENHRY and SYGVKD. This chain joins TRBV10-3 and TRBJ1-2; perhaps TRBD1 as D (5 bases). The source is an older woman with COVID-19, enrolled during active disease. Input material: peripheral blood. The DNA of the CDR3 is TGTGCCATCAGCGCGCGGGAGACAGACTTCTATGGCTACACCTTC. This translates into CAISARETDFYGYTF.